This TCR beta chain was sequenced during a study of shared clonotypes between healthy human individuals. Donation came from healthy HIV-negative adults that had no recent acute infections or vaccinations. Every donor, a Caucasian adult, lived in Nashville, Tennessee. This table comes from immunoSEQ multiplex PCR, and its TCRdb copy is limited to in-frame clones, with some not included. This sample has approximately 1,000,000 clones, with approximately 80% found just once. The CDR3 totals 15 residues. Trimming stripped 8 bases from V and 3 bases from J, with 18 bases between. Germline V gives CDR1 MNHNS, CDR2 SASEGT.

The chain employs TRBV6-1 and TRBJ2-3; TRBD1 is a possible D gene (8 bases). Sequenced sample: memory CD4+ T cells from PBMCs. The subset is: CD45RA-negative fraction. The TCR was taken from a man between 18 and 35 years old in good health. Some clones in this sample may be carry-over from other donors' samples. The CDR3 DNA reads as TGTGCCAGCTGCCGACAGGGGAGGGTAACAGATACGCAGTATTTT. Encoded protein: CASCRQGRVTDTQYF.